A single sample gave rise to the 20 T cell receptor beta chains below, sequenced in a study of cytomegalovirus exposure and HLA in healthy donors. In the PCR, 60 Vbeta and 13 Jbeta primers were used. The table came from immunoSEQ multiplex PCR; TCRdb's copy has only in-frame clones and leaves some out. The data contain some 190,000 clones, just under 75% of them seen just once; the ten biggest clones take up approximately 3%. Sequencing was performed on PBMCs. All receptors come from a woman aged 30 to 39 in good health and CMV-seropositive.

The V gene is TRBV4-1, the J gene TRBJ2-7; D possibly corresponds to TRBD2 (6 bases). There are 14 residues in the CDR3. Germline V gives CDR1 MGHRA, CDR2 YSYEKL. Deletions cut 4 bases from V and 0 bases from J, with 10 bases between. This CDR3 is CASSLGLISYEQYF. The CDR3 nucleotides are TGCGCCAGCAGCCTGGGACTTATCTCCTACGAGCAGTACTTC.

The rearrangement links TRBV5-4 to TRBJ2-2, with a possible D match to TRBD2 (5 bases). Per germline, CDR1 SGHNT and CDR2 YYREEE (reference sequence). The V and J ends lost 4 bases and 0 bases respectively, with 16 bases between them. The CDR3 extends over 17 amino acids. In DNA, the CDR3 is TGTGCCAGCAGCCCAGATCTAGCAGCCGCGAACACCGGGGAGCTGTTTTTT. Translating gives CASSPDLAAANTGELFF.

This chain connects TRBV7-9 to TRBJ2-5; 9 bases agree with TRBD2. Germline V gene sequence: CDR1 SEHNR, CDR2 FQNEAQ (reference sequence). The CDR3 is 15 residues long. Trimming took 7 bases from V and 5 from J; bases not matched to a gene: 11. CDR3 sequence reads: CASTLIAGERETQYF. The CDR3 nucleotides read TGTGCCAGCACCTTGATAGCGGGAGAAAGGGAGACCCAGTACTTC.

V is TRBV28 and J is TRBJ2-7; 8 bases fit TRBD1. CDR3 length: 14 residues. The V gene end was trimmed by 11 bases and the J gene end by 2 bases; junction bases not matched to a gene: 11. Germline V gene lookup returns CDR1 MDHEN and CDR2 SYDVKM. The CDR3 DNA reads TGTGCCGGTTCCTCCCGGGACAGGCCCTACGAGCAGTACTTC. Encoded protein: CAGSSRDRPYEQYF.

V is TRBV7-8 and J is TRBJ1-6; D is uncertain. This CDR3 is 18 amino acids long. Germline V gene sequence: CDR1 SGHVS, CDR2 FQNEAQ. V lost 7 bases and J 1 base, leaving 20 bases between the germline ends. CDR3 in DNA: TGTGCCAGCACCTCATTTCCCGCCGGTCGGTCCTATAATTCACCCCTCCACTTT. Protein product: CASTSFPAGRSYNSPLHF.

A few counts support this clone. CDR3 in DNA: TGTGCCACCAGGGAAACGACAGGTCAAATTTATGGCTACACCTTC. Translating it yields CATRETTGQIYGYTF. The chain is built from TRBV15 and TRBJ1-2; a possible D gene is TRBD1 (6 bases). V lost 6 bases and J 5 bases, leaving 19 bases between the germline ends. This CDR3 spans 15 amino acids. In germline, CDR1 is LNHNV, CDR2 YYDKDF (reference sequence).

This chain links TRBV28 with TRBJ1-1; D gene unclear. V gave up 2 bases and J gave up 12 bases, with 16 bases separating them. This CDR3 comprises 13 residues. CDR1 MDHEN and CDR2 SYDVKM come from the germline V gene. CDR3 loop: CASSLSPTILTFF. The CDR3 coding sequence is TGTGCCAGCAGTTTAAGTCCCACGATTCTAACTTTCTTT.

The V gene is TRBV28, the J gene TRBJ2-7; 11 bases align to TRBD1. Germline V gene data show CDR1 as MDHEN and CDR2 as SYDVKM. CDR3 length: 13 residues. V lost 10 bases to trimming and J lost 6 bases; unmatched junction nucleotides: 8. The chain's CDR3 is CATGRGQGVEQYF. The CDR3 DNA reads TGTGCCACTGGCCGGGGACAGGGGGTCGAGCAGTACTTC.

Here the CDR3 DNA reads TGTGCCAGCAGCTATCGAACAGGGGGAGAGACCCAGTACTTC. Translating it yields CASSYRTGGETQYF. V gene TRBV5-6 combines with J gene TRBJ2-5; 8 bases match TRBD1. V lost 3 bases and J lost 4; bases outside the gene matches: 5. This CDR3 is built from 14 residues. The germline CDR1 and CDR2 sequences are SGHDT and YYEEEE.

This chain connects TRBV4-1 to TRBJ2-5; 14 positions match TRBD2. Trimming at V came to 3 bases and at J to 5 bases, leaving 5 bases not matched to a gene. The CDR3 is 16 residues long. Germline CDR1 MGHRA, CDR2 YSYEKL. This CDR3 is CASSHSGTSGGETQYF. CDR3 coding DNA: TGCGCCAGCAGCCATTCCGGGACTAGCGGGGGTGAGACCCAGTACTTC.

This clone showed up just a few times. The genes are TRBV7-9 and TRBJ2-3, with D perhaps matching TRBD1 (5 bases). The V end was cut by 5 bases, the J end by 7 bases, with 16 bases between. This CDR3 comprises 14 residues. Germline assignment: CDR1 SEHNR and CDR2 FQNEAQ (reference sequence). The CDR3 region has the DNA TGTGCCAGCAGCCCTGGGGCTAGTCGAAATACGCAGTATTTT. Translated, it gives CASSPGASRNTQYF.

The chain joins TRBV6-1 to TRBJ1-6; D is undetermined. This CDR3 region has 18 residues. In germline, CDR1 is MNHNS, CDR2 SASEGT. Trimming left V 1 base short and J 7 bases short, with 20 bases between. CDR3 bases: TGTGCCAGCAGTGAAGATTCGGTGCTGCCCCTCTTAAATTCACCCCTCCACTTT. Protein sequence: CASSEDSVLPLLNSPLHF.

This rearrangement joins TRBV28 to TRBJ2-4, with 7 bases aligning to TRBD1. From germline, CDR1 is MDHEN and CDR2 SYDVKM. V gave up 5 bases and J gave up 4 bases; unmatched junction bases: 5. CDR3 length: 14 residues. Written as DNA, the CDR3 is TGTGCCAGCAGTACCCAGACAGGGAAAAACATTCAGTACTTC. It yields the protein CASSTQTGKNIQYF.

The chain combines TRBV19 with TRBJ2-2; no clear D gene. This CDR3 is 15 amino acids long. The V and J ends lost 3 bases and 6 bases respectively, with 14 bases between them. Germline V gene lookup returns CDR1 LNHDA and CDR2 SQIVND (reference sequence). This chain's CDR3 is CASSMLDSGPGELFF. Written as DNA, the CDR3 is TGTGCCAGTAGTATGCTTGATTCGGGTCCCGGGGAGCTGTTTTTT.

The rearrangement joins TRBV7-6 to TRBJ2-1; D remains unclear. Germline-derived CDR1 and CDR2 are SGHVS and FNYEAQ. The CDR3 is 15 residues long. Trimming stripped 6 bases from V and 0 bases from J, with 12 bases between. The CDR3 sequence is CASSRSWSSYNEQFF. CDR3 sequence (DNA): TGTGCCAGCAGTAGGAGCTGGAGCTCCTACAATGAGCAGTTCTTC. Drawing the rest from reference TRBV7-6 and TRBJ2-1, the complete variable domain is GAGVSQSPRYKVTKRGQDVALRCDPISGHVSLYWYRQALGQGPEFLTYFNYEAQQDKSGLPNDRFSAERPEGSISTLTIQRTEQRDSAMYRCASSRSWSSYNEQFFGPGTRLTVL.

The V and J genes are TRBV4-2 and TRBJ1-3, with 8 bases aligning to TRBD1. CDR1 LGHNA and CDR2 YNFKEQ come from the germline V gene. The ends lost 1 base at V and 2 bases at J; junction bases unmatched: 4. CDR3 length: 16 residues. CDR3 bases: TGTGCCAGCAGCCAAGGGAGGACAGGGACTGGAAACACCATATATTTT. This codes for CASSQGRTGTGNTIYF.

The chain uses TRBV10-3 and TRBJ1-5; D gene unclear. CDR1 and CDR2 (germline): ENHRY, SYGVKD. With 7 bases removed from V and 8 bases from J, the gap between germline ends came to 18 bases. This CDR3 contains 14 residues. CDR3: CAINFAGLREPQHF. As DNA, the CDR3 is TGTGCCATCAATTTCGCAGGCTTGAGGGAGCCCCAGCATTTT.

V is TRBV5-6 and J is TRBJ2-4; 9 positions agree with TRBD1. The CDR3 contains 16 residues. Germline CDR1 is SGHDT and CDR2 is YYEEEE. With 2 bases clipped from V and 7 bases from J, the junction kept 10 bases outside the gene matches. The CDR3 is CASSFRGTGRGNIQYF. The DNA of the CDR3 is TGTGCCAGCAGCTTCCGAGGGACAGGGCGTGGGAACATTCAGTACTTC.

The CDR3: CASSSSGGGNTIYF. The CDR3 nucleotides read TGTGCCAGCAGCTCGTCAGGGGGAGGAAACACCATATATTTT. This chain joins TRBV7-9 and TRBJ1-3; 7 bases are shared with TRBD1. The CDR3 spans 14 residues. V was pared by 4 bases and J by 4 bases, with 4 bases of the junction left unmatched. Germline V lookup: CDR1 SEHNR, CDR2 FQNEAQ (reference sequence).

V is TRBV29-1 and J is TRBJ2-1, with 10 positions matching TRBD2. The germline gives CDR1 SQVTM, CDR2 ANQGSEA. CDR3 size: 15 residues. The ends lost 4 bases at V and 4 bases at J; junction bases unmatched: 7. The CDR3 DNA sequence: TGCAGCGTTGGGACTAGCGGTTACCCTTACAATGAGCAGTTCTTC. It is translated as CSVGTSGYPYNEQFF.